This entry lists 5 T cell receptor beta chains sequenced from one sample in a study of shared T cell receptors in the human thymus. TCRdb's table, derived via immunoSEQ multiplex PCR, lists solely in-frame clones and lacks some. The data hold 500,000 to 750,000 clones, with approximately 88% observed a single time. These data were likewise used in another study, on human thymus T cells.

Sequencing was carried out using thymocytes. The receptors shown here come from a boy under two years old with a congenital heart defect.

The rearrangement joins TRBV28 to TRBJ2-4; 10 bases map to TRBD1. CDR1 and CDR2 (germline): MDHEN, SYDVKM. V dropped 9 bases and J dropped 0; count of bases not matched to a gene: 17. This CDR3 has 19 residues. CDR3 nucleotide sequence: TGTGCCAGTCCTCAGACCGGGACAGGGGATTGGGTAGCCAAAAACATTCAGTACTTC. It translates to CASPQTGTGDWVAKNIQYF.

CDR3 residues: CASSFPPGGYTF. CDR3 nucleotides: TGTGCCAGCAGCTTTCCCCCAGGTGGCTACACCTTC. This chain joins TRBV7-8 and TRBJ1-2; D is unresolved. The CDR3 spans 12 residues. The germline V gene has CDR1 SGHVS and CDR2 FQNEAQ. Trimming cost V 3 bases and J 7 bases, with 9 bases left between them.

A word on this clone: The identical CDR3 is also encoded by other nucleotide sequences in the sample. This chain connects TRBV18 to TRBJ2-7; possibly TRBD1 for D (5 bases). This CDR3 comprises 13 residues. V was clipped by 2 bases and J by 3 bases, with 8 bases between them. Per the germline V gene, CDR1 is KGHSH and CDR2 is LQKENI. The CDR3: CASSPGASYEQYF. For the CDR3, the DNA is TGTGCCAGCTCACCAGGGGCCAGCTACGAGCAGTACTTC.

A word on this clone: Other DNA sequences in the sample encode the same CDR3. This chain connects TRBV20-1 to TRBJ1-1; D gene uncertain. Germline V CDR1 and CDR2: DFQATT, SNEGSKA (reference sequence). The CDR3 covers 8 residues. The V gene lost 6 bases and the J gene lost 11 bases, with 7 bases spanning the gap. CDR3 DNA: TGCAGTGCCCCCGGGGCTTTCTTT. Its translation is CSAPGAFF.

V gene TRBV19 combines with J gene TRBJ2-3; tentative D call: TRBD1 (5 bases). This CDR3 is built from 15 residues. In germline, CDR1 is LNHDA, CDR2 SQIVND (reference sequence). The germline V and J ends were trimmed by 1 base and 3 bases, with 11 bases remaining between them. The CDR3 is CASSIAVRDTDTQYF. DNA of the CDR3: TGTGCCAGTAGTATAGCAGTCAGGGATACAGATACGCAGTATTTT.